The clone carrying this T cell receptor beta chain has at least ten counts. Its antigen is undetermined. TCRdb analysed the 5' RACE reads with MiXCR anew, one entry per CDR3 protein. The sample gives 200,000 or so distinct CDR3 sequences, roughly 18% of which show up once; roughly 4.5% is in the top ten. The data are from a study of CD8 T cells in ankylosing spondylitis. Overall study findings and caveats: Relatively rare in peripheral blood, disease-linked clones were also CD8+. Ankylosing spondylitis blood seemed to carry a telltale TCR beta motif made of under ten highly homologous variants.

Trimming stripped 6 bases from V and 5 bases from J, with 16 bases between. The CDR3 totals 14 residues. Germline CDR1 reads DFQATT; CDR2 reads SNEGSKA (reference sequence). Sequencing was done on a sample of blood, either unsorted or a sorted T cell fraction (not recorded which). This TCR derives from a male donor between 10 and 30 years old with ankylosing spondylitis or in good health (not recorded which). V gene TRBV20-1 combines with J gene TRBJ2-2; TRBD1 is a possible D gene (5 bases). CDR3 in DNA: TGCAGTGCCACACCACCCTCAGGGACCGGGGAGCTGTTTTTT. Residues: CSATPPSGTGELFF.